The source of this TCR beta chain is a study of blood T cell repertoires in COVID-19. Trimming took 0 bases from V and 5 from J, leaving 11 bases between them. CDR1 and CDR2 (germline): LGHDT, YNNKEL (reference sequence). CDR3 length: 14 amino acids. Only in-frame clones appear in the TCRdb table, and some are missing; sequencing was by immunoSEQ multiplex PCR. The table has a few hundred thousand clones, less than 90% seen once; the top ten hold 2.5% to 3%. Sequencing used PBMCs or T cells enriched from blood (not recorded which). This chain links TRBV3-1 (or the pseudogene TRBV3-2) with TRBJ2-7; D ambiguous. The sequence was obtained from a woman aged 30 to 39 who had recovered from COVID-19. The CDR3 loop reads CASSQDPLPNEQYF. The CDR3 nucleotides read TGTGCCAGCAGCCAAGATCCACTACCTAACGAGCAGTACTTC.